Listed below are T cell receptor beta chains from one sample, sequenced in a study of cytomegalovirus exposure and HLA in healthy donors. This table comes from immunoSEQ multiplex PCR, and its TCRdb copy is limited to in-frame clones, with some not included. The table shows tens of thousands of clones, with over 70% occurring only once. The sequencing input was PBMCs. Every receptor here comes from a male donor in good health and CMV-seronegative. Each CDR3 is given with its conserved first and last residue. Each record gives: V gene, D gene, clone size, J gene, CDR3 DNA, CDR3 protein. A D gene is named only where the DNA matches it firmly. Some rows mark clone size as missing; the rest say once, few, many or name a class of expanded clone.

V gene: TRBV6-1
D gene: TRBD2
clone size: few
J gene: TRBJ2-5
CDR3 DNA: TGTGCCAGCAGTGAGGACGCGGGGGGGCTTTTTGAGACCCAGTACTTC
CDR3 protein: CASSEDAGGLFETQYF

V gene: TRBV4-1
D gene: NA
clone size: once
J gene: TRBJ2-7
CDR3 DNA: TGCGCCAGCAGCCAAGGGCCGGGAAAGGGCTACGAGCAGTACTTC
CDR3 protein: CASSQGPGKGYEQYF

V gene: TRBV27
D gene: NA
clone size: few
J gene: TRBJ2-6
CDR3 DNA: TGTGCCAGCAGTTCAAACTCTGGGGCCAACGTCCTGACTTTC
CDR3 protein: CASSSNSGANVLTF

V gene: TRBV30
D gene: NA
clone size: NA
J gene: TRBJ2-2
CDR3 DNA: TGTGCCTGGAGTGACTCTTACACCGGGGAGCTGTTTTTT
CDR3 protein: CAWSDSYTGELFF

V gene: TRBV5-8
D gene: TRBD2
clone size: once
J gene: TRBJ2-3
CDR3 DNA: TGTGCCAGCAGCGTGGGACTAGCGGGAGGGATAGATACGCAGTATTTT
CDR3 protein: CASSVGLAGGIDTQYF

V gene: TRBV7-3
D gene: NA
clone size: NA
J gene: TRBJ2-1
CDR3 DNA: TGTGCCAGCATCCGTACTCTGGCCGAGGGTGGGTGGTTCTTC
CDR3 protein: CASIRTLAEGGWFF

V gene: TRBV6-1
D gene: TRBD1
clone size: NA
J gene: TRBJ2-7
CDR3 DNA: TGTGCCAGCAGTACTCCGACAGGGCGTAAGTACGAGCAGTACTTC
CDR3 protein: CASSTPTGRKYEQYF

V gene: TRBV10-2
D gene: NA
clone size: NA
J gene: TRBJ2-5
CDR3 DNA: TGCGCCAGCAGTGATCTGGGGCGGGGATCTCAAGAGGCCCAGTACTTC
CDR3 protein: CASSDLGRGSQEAQYF

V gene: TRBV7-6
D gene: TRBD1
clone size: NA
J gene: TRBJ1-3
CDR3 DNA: TGTGCCAGCAGCCCACGGAGGGGACAGAGCTCTGGAAACACCATATATTTT
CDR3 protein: CASSPRRGQSSGNTIYF

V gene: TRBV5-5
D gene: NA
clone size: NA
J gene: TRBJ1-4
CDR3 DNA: TGTGCCAGCAGCTTGGAGTGGGACATAGCTGAAAAACTGTTTTTT
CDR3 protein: CASSLEWDIAEKLFF

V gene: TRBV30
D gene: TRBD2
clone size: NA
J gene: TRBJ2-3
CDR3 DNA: TGTGCCTGGAGTTCGGGGAGGGGCACAGATACGCAGTATTTT
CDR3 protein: CAWSSGRGTDTQYF

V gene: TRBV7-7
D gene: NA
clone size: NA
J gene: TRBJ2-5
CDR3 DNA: TGTGCCAGCAGCTTAGCCGAGAGGGAGACCCAGTACTTC
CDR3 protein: CASSLAERETQYF

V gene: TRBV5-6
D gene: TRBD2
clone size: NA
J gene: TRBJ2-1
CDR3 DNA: TGTGCCAGCAGCTCTGGTAGCGGGACTATACAAAATGAGCAGTTCTTC
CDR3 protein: CASSSGSGTIQNEQFF

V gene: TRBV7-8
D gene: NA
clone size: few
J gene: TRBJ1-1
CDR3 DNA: TGTGCCAGCAGCTTAGCCAGACAGGTGAACACTGAAGCTTTCTTT
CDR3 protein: CASSLARQVNTEAFF

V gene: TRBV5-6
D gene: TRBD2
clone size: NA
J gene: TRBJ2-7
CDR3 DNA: TGTGCCAGCAGCCCGGGACTAGCGGTCTACGAGCAGTACTTC
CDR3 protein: CASSPGLAVYEQYF

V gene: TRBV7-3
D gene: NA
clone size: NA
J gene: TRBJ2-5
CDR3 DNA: TGTGCCAGCAGCCTTGGGGGGAACCAAGAGACCCAGTACTTC
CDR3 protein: CASSLGGNQETQYF

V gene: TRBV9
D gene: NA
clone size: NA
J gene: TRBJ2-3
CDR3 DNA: TGTGCCAGCAGCGTAGGGCGTGCAAGGGGGTGGACAGATACGCAGTATTTT
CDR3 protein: CASSVGRARGWTDTQYF

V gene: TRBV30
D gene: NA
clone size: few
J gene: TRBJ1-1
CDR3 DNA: TGTGCCTGGAGTGTCTCCATGCGGACTGAAGCTTTCTTT
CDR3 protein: CAWSVSMRTEAFF

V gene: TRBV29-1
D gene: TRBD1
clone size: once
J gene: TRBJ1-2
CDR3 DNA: TGCAGCGTTGAAAAAGGGACAGGGCAACCCTATGGCTACACCTTC
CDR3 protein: CSVEKGTGQPYGYTF

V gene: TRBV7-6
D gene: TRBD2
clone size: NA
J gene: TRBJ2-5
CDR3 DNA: TGTGCCAGCGGCCCCCGACTAGCAAGGGAGACCCAGTACTTC
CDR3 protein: CASGPRLARETQYF

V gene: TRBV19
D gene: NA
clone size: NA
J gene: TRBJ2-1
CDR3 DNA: TGTGCCAGTAGTATTACTAGCCCCGATGAGCAGTTCTTC
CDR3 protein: CASSITSPDEQFF

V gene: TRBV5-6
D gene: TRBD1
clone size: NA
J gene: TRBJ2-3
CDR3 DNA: TGTGCCAGCAGCTGGGACAGGGCAACAGATACGCAGTATTTT
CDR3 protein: CASSWDRATDTQYF

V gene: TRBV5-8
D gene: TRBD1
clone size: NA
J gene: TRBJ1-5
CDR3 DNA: TGTGCCAGCAGCCCGGGACAGGGGAATTGGGGCAATCAGCCCCAGCATTTT
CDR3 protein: CASSPGQGNWGNQPQHF

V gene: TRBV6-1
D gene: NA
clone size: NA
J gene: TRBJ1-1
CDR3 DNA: TGTGCCAGCAGGACAGAGCATATGAACACTGAAGCTTTCTTT
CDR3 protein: CASRTEHMNTEAFF

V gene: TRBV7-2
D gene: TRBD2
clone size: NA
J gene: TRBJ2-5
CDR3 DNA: TGTGCCAGCAGCAGAAGACTAGCAACCTTTCAAGAGACCCAGTACTTC
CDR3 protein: CASSRRLATFQETQYF

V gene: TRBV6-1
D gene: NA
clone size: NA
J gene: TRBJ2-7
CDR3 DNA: TGTGCCAGCAGTGAAGCCCGGGACTTCCGCGAGCAGTACTTC
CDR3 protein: CASSEARDFREQYF

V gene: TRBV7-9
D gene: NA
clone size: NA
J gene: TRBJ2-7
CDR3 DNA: TGTGCCAGCAGCTCATCCCTGAGTGGGCTCCCATCCTACGAGCAGTACTTC
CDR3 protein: CASSSSLSGLPSYEQYF

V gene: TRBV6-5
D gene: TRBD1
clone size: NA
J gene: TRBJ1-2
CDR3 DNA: TGTGCCAGCAGTTATACGTACAGGCAGGGGGCGCGTGGCTACACCTTC
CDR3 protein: CASSYTYRQGARGYTF

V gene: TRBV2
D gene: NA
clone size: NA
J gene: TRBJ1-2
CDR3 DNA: TGTGCCAGCAAGACGGGCGGGGATGGCTACACCTTC
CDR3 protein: CASKTGGDGYTF

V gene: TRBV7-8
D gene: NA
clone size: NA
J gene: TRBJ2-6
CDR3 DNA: TGTGCCAGCACCCTGGTGGTCCGGCGGGACTCTGGGGCCAACGTCCTGACTTTC
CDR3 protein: CASTLVVRRDSGANVLTF

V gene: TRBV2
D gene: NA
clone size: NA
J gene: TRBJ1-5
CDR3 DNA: TGTGCCAGCAGTCAGGAAGCCGGGATCAATCAGCCCCAGCATTTT
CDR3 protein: CASSQEAGINQPQHF

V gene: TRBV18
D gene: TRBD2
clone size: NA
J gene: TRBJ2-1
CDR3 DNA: TGTGCCAGCTCGCCGGACCCGACTAGCGGGGGGTACAATGAGCAGTTCTTC
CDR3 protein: CASSPDPTSGGYNEQFF

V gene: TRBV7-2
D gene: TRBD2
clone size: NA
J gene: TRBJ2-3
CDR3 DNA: TGTGCCAGCAGCTTACAGGCGGCTAGCGGGAGGCGATCCACAGATACGCAGTATTTT
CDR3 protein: CASSLQAASGRRSTDTQYF

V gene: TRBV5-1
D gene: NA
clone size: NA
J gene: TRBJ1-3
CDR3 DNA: TGCGCCAGCAGCTTGGCAAGTAGCTCTGGAAACACCATATATTTT
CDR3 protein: CASSLASSSGNTIYF

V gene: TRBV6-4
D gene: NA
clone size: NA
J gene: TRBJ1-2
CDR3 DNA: TGTGCCAGCAGGGAATCGGGAGATGGCTCTCGATATGGCTACACCTTC
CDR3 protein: CASRESGDGSRYGYTF

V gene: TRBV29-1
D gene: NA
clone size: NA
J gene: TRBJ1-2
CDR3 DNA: TGCAGCGTTGCGGAGAACTATGGCTACACCTTC
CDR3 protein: CSVAENYGYTF

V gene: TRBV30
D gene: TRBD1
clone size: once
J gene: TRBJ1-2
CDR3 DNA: TGTGCCTGGAGTGTAGGCAGACAGGGTGGCTACACCTTC
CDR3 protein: CAWSVGRQGGYTF

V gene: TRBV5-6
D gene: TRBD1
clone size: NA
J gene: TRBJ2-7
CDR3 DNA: TGTGCCAGCATCCGGACAGGGTGGGACTCCTACGAGCAGTACTTC
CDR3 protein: CASIRTGWDSYEQYF

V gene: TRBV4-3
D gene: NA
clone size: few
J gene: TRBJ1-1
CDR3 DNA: TGCGCCAGCAGCCTCCGCCCGACAGGTGCGGGCACTGAAGCTTTCTTT
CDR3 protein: CASSLRPTGAGTEAFF

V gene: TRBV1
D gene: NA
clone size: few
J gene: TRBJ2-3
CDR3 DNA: TGCACCAGCAGCCGGTCGGGGGACACAGATACGCAGTATTTT
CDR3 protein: CTSSRSGDTDTQYF

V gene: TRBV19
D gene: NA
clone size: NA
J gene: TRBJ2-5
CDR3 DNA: TGTGCCAGTAGTATTAGGACACACCAAGAGACCCAGTACTTC
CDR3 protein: CASSIRTHQETQYF

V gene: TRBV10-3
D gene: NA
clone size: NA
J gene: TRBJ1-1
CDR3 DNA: TGTGCCATCAGTGGGGGGGGTCGTGAAGCTTTCTTT
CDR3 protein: CAISGGGREAFF

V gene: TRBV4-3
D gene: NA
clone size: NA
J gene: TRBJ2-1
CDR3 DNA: TGCGCCAGCAGCCAAGATCGGGCGGGGGCCGCCTACAATGAGCAGTTCTTC
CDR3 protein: CASSQDRAGAAYNEQFF

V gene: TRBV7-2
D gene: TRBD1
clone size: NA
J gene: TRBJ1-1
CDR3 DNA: TGTGCCAGCAGCCGGGACAGGATGAACACTGAAGCTTTCTTT
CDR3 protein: CASSRDRMNTEAFF

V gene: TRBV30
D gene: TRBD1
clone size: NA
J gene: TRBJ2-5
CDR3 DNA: TGTGCGTGGCTCCGCCCTCGGTCCTACCGGGACAGACAGGCCCCAAGGCATCAAGAGACCCAGTACTTC
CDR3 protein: CAWLRPRSYRDRQAPRHQETQYF

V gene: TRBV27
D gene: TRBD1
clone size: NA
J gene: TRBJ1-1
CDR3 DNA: TGTGCCAGCAGTCCAGGACAGGGGAGGCTCACTGAAGCCTTCTTT
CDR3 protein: CASSPGQGRLTEAFF

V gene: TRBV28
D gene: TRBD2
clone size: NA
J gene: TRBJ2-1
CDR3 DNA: TGTGCCAGCAGATATAGCGGGGGTGACTACAATGAGCAGTTCTTC
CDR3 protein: CASRYSGGDYNEQFF

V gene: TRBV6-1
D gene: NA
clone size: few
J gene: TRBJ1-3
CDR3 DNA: TGTGCCAGCAGTGAAATTAGTGGCTCTGGAAACACCATATATTTT
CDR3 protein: CASSEISGSGNTIYF

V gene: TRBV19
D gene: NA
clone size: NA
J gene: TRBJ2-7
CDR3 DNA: TGTGCCAGCAGCCCCGCCGGCGGCAGAGCCTACGAGCAGTACTTC
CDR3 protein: CASSPAGGRAYEQYF

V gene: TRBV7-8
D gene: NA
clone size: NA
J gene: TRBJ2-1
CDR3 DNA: TGTGCCAGCAGCTTTCAACTAGGAGCTTGGGAGGAGTTCTTC
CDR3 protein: CASSFQLGAWEEFF

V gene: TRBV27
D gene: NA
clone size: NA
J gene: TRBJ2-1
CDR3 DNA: TGTGCCAGCAGTCCCACAATGCGGGGTAACAATGAGCAGTTCTTC
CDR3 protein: CASSPTMRGNNEQFF

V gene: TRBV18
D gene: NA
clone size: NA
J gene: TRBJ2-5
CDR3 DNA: TGTGCCAGCTCACCTTTCAGGGGAGAGACCCAGTACTTC
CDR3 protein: CASSPFRGETQYF

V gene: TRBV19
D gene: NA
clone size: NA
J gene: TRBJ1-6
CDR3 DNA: TGTGCCAGTAGTATTAAGGGGTTGTGGAATTCACCCCTCCACTTT
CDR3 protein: CASSIKGLWNSPLHF

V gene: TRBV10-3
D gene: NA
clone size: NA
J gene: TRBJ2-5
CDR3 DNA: TGTGCCATCACTACGGGTTTCCAAGAGACCCAGTACTTC
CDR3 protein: CAITTGFQETQYF

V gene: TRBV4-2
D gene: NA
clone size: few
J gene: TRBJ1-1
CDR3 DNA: TGTGCCAGCAGCCAAGGAGTCAACACTGAAGCTTTCTTT
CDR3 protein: CASSQGVNTEAFF

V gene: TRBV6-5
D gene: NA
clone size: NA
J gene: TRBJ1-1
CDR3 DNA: TGTGCCAGCAGTTACTCGACTGGCACTGAAGCTTTCTTT
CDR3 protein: CASSYSTGTEAFF

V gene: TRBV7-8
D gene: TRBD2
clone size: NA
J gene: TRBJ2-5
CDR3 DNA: TGTGCCAGCAGCTTAATTCGTTTGGGACTAGCGGGGGGGCGGGGGGAGACCCAGTACTTC
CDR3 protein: CASSLIRLGLAGGRGETQYF

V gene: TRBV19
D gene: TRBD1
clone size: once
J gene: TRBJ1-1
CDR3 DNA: TGTGCCAGTAGACCCGCCGAGACAGGGTTTACTGAAGCTTTCTTT
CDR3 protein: CASRPAETGFTEAFF

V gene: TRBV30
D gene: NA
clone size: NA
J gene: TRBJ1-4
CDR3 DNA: TGTGCCTGGAGTGTGGGGGCTCTACAGGAAAAACTGTTTTTT
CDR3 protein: CAWSVGALQEKLFF